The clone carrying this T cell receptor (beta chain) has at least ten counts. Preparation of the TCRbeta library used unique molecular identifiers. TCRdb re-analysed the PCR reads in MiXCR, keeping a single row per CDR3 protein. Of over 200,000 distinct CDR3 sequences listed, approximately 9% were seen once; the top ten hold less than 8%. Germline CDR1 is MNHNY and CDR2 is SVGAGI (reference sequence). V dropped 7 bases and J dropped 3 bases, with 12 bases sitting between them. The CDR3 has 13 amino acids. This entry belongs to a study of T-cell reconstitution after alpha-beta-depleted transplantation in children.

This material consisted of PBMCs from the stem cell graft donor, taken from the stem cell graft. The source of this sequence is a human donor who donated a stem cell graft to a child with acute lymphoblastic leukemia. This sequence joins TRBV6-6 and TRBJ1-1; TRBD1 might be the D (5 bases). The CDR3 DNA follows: TGTGCCAGCACTACAGGCTGGGACACTGAAGCTTTCTTT. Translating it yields CASTTGWDTEAFF.